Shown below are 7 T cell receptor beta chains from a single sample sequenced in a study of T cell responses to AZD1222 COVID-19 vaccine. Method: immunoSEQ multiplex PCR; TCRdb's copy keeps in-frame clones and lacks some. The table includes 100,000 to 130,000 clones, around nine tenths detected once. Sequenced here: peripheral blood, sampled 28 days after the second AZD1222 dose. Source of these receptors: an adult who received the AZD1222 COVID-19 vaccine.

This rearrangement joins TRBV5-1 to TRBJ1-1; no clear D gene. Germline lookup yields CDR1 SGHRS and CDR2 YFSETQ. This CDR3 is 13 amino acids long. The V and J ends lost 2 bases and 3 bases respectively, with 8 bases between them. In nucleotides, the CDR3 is TGCGCCAGCAGCTTTGTTAAGGACACTGAAGCTTTCTTT. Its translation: CASSFVKDTEAFF.

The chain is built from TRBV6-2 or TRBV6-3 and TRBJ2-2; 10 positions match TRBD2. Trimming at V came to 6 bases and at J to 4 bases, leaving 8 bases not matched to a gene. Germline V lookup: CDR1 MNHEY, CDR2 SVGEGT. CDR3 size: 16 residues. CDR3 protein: CASSFLAGAGTGELFF. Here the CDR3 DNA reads TGTGCCAGCAGCTTCCTAGCGGGAGCGGGCACCGGGGAGCTGTTTTTT.

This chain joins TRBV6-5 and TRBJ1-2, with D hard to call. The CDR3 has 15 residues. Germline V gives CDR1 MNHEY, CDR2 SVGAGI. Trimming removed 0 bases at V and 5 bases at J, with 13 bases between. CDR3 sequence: CASSYSWAGRYGYTF. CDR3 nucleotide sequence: TGTGCCAGCAGTTACTCTTGGGCAGGACGATATGGCTACACCTTC.

The CDR3 DNA reads as TGCGCCAGCAGCCTATCCGGGACAGGGGGTCAAAATGAAAAACTGTTTTTT. This codes for CASSLSGTGGQNEKLFF. The chain combines TRBV4-1 with TRBJ1-4, with 11 bases aligning to TRBD1. Germline CDR1 reads MGHRA; CDR2 reads YSYEKL. V lost 4 bases, J lost 5 bases, and 9 bases stayed unmatched. The length of the CDR3 is 17 residues.

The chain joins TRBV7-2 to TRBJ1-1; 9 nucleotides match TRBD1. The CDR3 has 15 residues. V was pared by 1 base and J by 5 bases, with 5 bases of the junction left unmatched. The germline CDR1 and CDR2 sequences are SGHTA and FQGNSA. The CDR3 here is CASSLVGQGGTEAFF. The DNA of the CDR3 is TGTGCCAGCAGCTTAGTGGGACAGGGAGGAACTGAAGCTTTCTTT.

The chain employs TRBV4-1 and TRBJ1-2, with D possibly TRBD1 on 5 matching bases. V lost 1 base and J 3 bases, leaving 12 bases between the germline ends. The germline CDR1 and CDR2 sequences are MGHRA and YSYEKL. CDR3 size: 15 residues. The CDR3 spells CASSQGEGRDYGYTF. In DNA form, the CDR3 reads TGCGCCAGCAGCCAAGGGGAGGGGAGGGACTATGGCTACACCTTC.

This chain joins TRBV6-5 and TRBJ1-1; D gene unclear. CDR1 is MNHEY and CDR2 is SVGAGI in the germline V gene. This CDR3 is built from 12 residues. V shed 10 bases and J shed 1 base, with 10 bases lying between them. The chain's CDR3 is CANEAGNTEAFF. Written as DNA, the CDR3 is TGTGCCAACGAGGCGGGGAACACTGAAGCTTTCTTT.